This is a list of T cell receptor beta chains from one sample in a study of blood T cell repertoires in COVID-19. The repertoire was sequenced with immunoSEQ multiplex PCR; TCRdb's copy has only in-frame clones and lacks some. The data hold 140,000 to 150,000 clones, with 80% to 90% observed a single time. The specimen was peripheral blood. Every receptor here comes from a man aged 60-69 years with active or convalescent COVID-19. Both conserved end residues are part of each CDR3. D genes are given only for firm matches. Rows give clone size only sometimes, using once, few, many, or a class for an expanded clone.

>-|TRBV28|TRBD1|TRBJ2-7
TGTGCCAGCGGGAAACTGGGGACCGGGACAGGTATATACGAGCAGTACTTC
CASGKLGTGTGIYEQYF
>-|TRBV19|-|TRBJ2-3
TGTGCCAGTAGTCGGGAAGCGCGCACAGATACGCAGTATTTT
CASSREARTDTQYF
>-|TRBV6-5|-|TRBJ1-5
TGTGCCAGCAGTTCATCGGCGGGGAGGAAGCCCCAGCATTTT
CASSSSAGRKPQHF
>-|TRBV3-1/TRBV3-2|-|TRBJ2-1
TGTGCCAGCAGCCCAGGGGTTGATGAGCAGTTCTTC
CASSPGVDEQFF
>-|TRBV7-9|TRBD2|TRBJ2-3
TGTGCCAGCATCCTCGGGGGGGGCACAGATACGCAGTATTTT
CASILGGGTDTQYF
>once|TRBV12-2|-|TRBJ2-7
TGTGCAAGTCGCTTCAGCGGGAGGAAGTACGAGCAGTACTTC
CASRFSGRKYEQYF
>-|TRBV5-1|TRBD2|TRBJ2-5
TGCGCCAGCAGCCCCCAGCGGGGACAAGAGACCCAGTACTTC
CASSPQRGQETQYF
>-|TRBV4-2|-|TRBJ1-2
TGTGCCAGCAGCCAAGTGCAGGGTAATTCTGGTGGCTACACCTTC
CASSQVQGNSGGYTF
>-|TRBV10-3|-|TRBJ1-2
TGTGCCATCGGCGAATCACAGGGAGGGGACTATGGCTACACCTTC
CAIGESQGGDYGYTF
>-|TRBV27|TRBD1|TRBJ1-5
TGTGCCAGCAGTCGCTCGGGACAGGGGCGAGGCAATCAGCCCCAGCATTTT
CASSRSGQGRGNQPQHF
>-|TRBV5-1|TRBD2|TRBJ2-2
TGCGCCAGCAGTCACCTAGCGGGAGGAGAGTCCGGGGAGCTGTTTTTT
CASSHLAGGESGELFF